This entry describes one T cell receptor beta chain. The antigen is unknown. This sample is drawn from a study of response to subunit inactivated influenza vaccine. The CDR3 covers 16 residues. Per germline, CDR1 LGHDT and CDR2 YNNKEL (reference sequence). The V gene end was trimmed by 4 bases and the J gene end by 3 bases; junction bases not matched to a gene: 9. Study observations and caveats: It was the authors' suggestion that each seasonal influenza vaccination recruits few new T cells.

From the RT-PCR reads, TCRdb called clonotypes with MiXCR, one entry per CDR3 protein. Among 250,000 to 350,000 distinct CDR3 sequences listed, roughly 22% were seen once. The receptor was isolated from a man between 50 and 69 years old who received an inactivated influenza vaccine. This specimen was PBMCs from blood, taken 21 months after vaccination. This chain uses TRBV3-1 with TRBJ1-1; TRBD1 agrees at 9 bases. CDR3 loop: CASSRHRRDRDTEAFF. The CDR3 coding sequence is TGTGCCAGCAGCCGACACCGCCGGGACAGGGACACTGAAGCTTTCTTT.